A selection of T cell receptor beta chains follows, all from one sample in a study of shared clonotypes between healthy human individuals. The assay was immunoSEQ multiplex PCR, and TCRdb's table has in-frame clones only and misses some. There are about 2 million clones in the sample; about 95% occur only once, and roughly 1.1% lies in the top ten. The sequenced sample consisted of naive CD8+ T cells sorted from blood. These receptors were taken from a man aged 18 to 29 in good health. Each CDR3 is given with its conserved first and last residue.

V	J	CDR3
TRBV4-3	TRBJ1-2	CASSQDGPQGVGGYTF
TRBV5-6	TRBJ1-5	CASSSGGPNQPQHF
TRBV9	TRBJ1-2	CASSLEGVYGYTF
TRBV7-9	TRBJ2-1	CASNTAGETYNEQFF
TRBV19	TRBJ2-3	CASSIGSGHTDTQYF
TRBV13	TRBJ1-1	CASSLGRNFMNTEAFF
TRBV2	TRBJ1-2	CASSETGIDYGYTF
TRBV28	TRBJ1-4	CASSLQSPATNEKLFF
TRBV6-5	TRBJ2-5	CASSYIRASETQYF
TRBV9	TRBJ1-1	CASSSSPGNTEAFF
TRBV4-3	TRBJ1-1	CASSLGQGALTEAFF
TRBV6-5	TRBJ2-7	CASSSHLMLTEQYF
TRBV29-1	TRBJ2-1	CSLGENEQFF
TRBV5-1	TRBJ2-5	CASSFMSLVYQETQYF
TRBV4-3	TRBJ2-1	CASSHSGTSKYNEQFF
TRBV27	TRBJ2-7	CASALGGLYEQYF
TRBV19	TRBJ1-6	CASSVRDYNSPLHF
TRBV5-1	TRBJ2-7	CASSFGTSGYEQYF
TRBV5-6	TRBJ1-1	CASSLQSAEAFF
TRBV4-1	TRBJ1-1	CASSQVQDSTEAFF
TRBV9	TRBJ2-1	CASSVGTSGYNEQFF
TRBV23-1	TRBJ2-2	CAIRAPCRVTGELFF
TRBV4-2	TRBJ2-7	CASSQEGAPGLYEQYF
TRBV10-3	TRBJ2-2	CATQVVAGEDGGELFF